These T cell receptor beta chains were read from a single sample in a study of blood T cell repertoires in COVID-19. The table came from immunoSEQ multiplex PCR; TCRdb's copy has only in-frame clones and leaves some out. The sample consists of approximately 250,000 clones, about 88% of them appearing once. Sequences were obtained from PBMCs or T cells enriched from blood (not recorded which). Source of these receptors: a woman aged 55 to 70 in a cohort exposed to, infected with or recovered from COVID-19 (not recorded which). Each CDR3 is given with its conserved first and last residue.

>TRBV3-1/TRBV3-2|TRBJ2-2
CASSPGTNTGELFF
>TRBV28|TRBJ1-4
CASSPGTGPTNEKLFF
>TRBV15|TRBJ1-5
CATSGSRRDQPQHF
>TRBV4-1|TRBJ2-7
CASSQDHIPSYEQYF
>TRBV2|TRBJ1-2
CASSDWQGSYTF
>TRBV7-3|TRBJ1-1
CASSLEQGYTEAFF
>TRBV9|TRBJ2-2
CASSVSVGTSGANTGELFF
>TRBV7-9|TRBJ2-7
CASSLGGGLDRGYEQYF
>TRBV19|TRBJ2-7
CASSIPGEGEQYF
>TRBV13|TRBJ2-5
CASSLTGSQETQYF
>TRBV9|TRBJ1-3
CASSAPRRGKGNTIYF
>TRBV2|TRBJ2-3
CASSDQWTGSTDTQYF
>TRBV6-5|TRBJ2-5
CASSRQGGQETQYF
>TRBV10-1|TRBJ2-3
CASSDAGTIDTQYF
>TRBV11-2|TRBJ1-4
CASSRPWAAATNEKLFF
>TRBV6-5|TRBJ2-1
CASGDRAITGNEQFF
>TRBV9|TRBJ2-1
CASSVGSSGGVNEQFF
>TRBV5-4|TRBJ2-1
CASSLSRDRDDEQFF
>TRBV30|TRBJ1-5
CAWGQGLDQPQHF
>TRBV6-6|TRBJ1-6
CASSSGGSHSPLHF
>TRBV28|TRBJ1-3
CASSQGQGGDTIYF
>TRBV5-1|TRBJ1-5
CASSLEGARGQPQHF
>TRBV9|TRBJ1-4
CASSARDRATNEKLFF
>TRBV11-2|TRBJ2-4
CASSSGRGGVNIQYF
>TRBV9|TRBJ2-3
CASERGLGADTQYF
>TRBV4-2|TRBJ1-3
CASSQEWTPGQRSGNTIYF
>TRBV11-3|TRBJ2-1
CASSSSSGSGNEQFF
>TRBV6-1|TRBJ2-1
CASSEIIGGRLPEQFF
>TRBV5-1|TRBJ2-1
CASSLAAGTSGRANEQFF
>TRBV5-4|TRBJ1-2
CASSSLTRQPPYGYTF
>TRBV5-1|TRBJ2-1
CASSLIASGTGNEQFF
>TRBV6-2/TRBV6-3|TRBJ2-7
CASSYSIGGFAQYF
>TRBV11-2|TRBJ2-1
CASSAGLAGEQFF
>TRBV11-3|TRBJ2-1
CASSRRGTGGYNEQFF
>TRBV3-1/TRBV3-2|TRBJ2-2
CASRIWDRGITGELFF
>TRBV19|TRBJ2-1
CASSFSNNEQFF
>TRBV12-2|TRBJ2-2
CASRLVRVSGSTGELFF
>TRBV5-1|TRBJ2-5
CASPSKGGQETQYF
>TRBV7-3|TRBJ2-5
CASSLLAGETQYF
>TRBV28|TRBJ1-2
CASNQQGRNGYTF
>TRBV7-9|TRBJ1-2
CASSRPAGNYGYTF
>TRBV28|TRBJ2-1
CASSLNKGARDNEQFF
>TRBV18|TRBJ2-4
CASSPPGQGAKNIQYF
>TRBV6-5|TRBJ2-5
CASSSRRGGRETQYF
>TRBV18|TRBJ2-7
CASSLQPGLAGIYEQYF
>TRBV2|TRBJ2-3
CASSEREGADTQYF
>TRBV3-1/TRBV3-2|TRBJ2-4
CASSLSGGRTKNIQYF
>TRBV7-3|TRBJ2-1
CASSEYLEGEQFF
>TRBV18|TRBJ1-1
CASSPFKGGTEAFF
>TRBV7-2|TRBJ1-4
CASSLKGVNEKLFF
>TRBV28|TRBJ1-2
CASSLGQPNYGYTF
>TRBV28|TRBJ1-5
CASSLGGGVNQPQHF
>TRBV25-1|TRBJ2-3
CASSPPRGRPGDTQYF
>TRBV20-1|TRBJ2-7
CSVQVSYEQYF
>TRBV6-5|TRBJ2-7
CASTKDRGFSYEQYF
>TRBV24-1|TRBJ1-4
CATSLSGGEKLFF
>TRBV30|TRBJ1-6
CAWSLGGQGNSPLHF
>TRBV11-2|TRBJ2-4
CASSSPGLAANIQYF
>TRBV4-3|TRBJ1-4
CASSPGGTRNEKLFF
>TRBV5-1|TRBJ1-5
CASRLDRDQPQHF